One T cell receptor beta chain is described in this entry. The antigen it recognizes is unknown. Base qualities are missing; no much larger clone stands one base away. Per the publication, the treatment or condition label means: around 19 received Ad26.COV2.S at low or high dose, single or two shots; about 5 received placebo; per-sample allocation not given. For vaccine and placebo recipients, repertoires were sequenced using samples collected on day 63 after the first injection. In Cohort 1b, 25 adults aged 18-55 years were enrolled at a single site in Boston, USA, between 29 July and 7 August 2020. Ad26.COV2.S consisted of a replication-incompetent adenovirus type 26 vector by which a prefusion-stabilized SARS-CoV-2 spike protein from the original Wuhan strain was expressed. V has 5 bases trimmed and J has 6 bases trimmed; junction bases matching no gene number 10. Taken from cysteine to phenylalanine, the CDR3 has 15 residues. CDR3 DNA is the only sequence kept; it has 45 bases, read in frame from the first base. The germline V gene gives CDR1 as ENHRY and CDR2 as SYGVKD.

This entry comes from a study of Ad26.COV2.S vaccination and SARS-CoV-2 variants (dated by TCRdb to 2020 to 2022). With respect to the entire study: Vaccine-arm donors came from COV1001, a multicentre, randomized, double-blind, placebo-controlled phase I-IIa trial of Ad26.COV2.S in healthy adults. Ad26.COV2.S was administered intramuscularly at a dose of 5x10^10 or 1x10^11 viral particles, either as one shot or as two shots given 56 days apart. TCRbeta repertoire sequencing served as the tool for gauging how specific and how broad the SARS-CoV-2-reactive T cell receptors were following Ad26.COV2.S vaccination. Trial participants were randomized into five groups of five, in which low-dose or high-dose Ad26.COV2.S was given once or twice, or placebo was given on both occasions. The TCR-sequenced set comprised roughly 30 samples: some 19 Ad26.COV2.S vaccine recipients, 5 placebo recipients and 8 SARS-CoV-2 convalescent individuals. Blinding of investigators to trial group allocation was maintained during experiments and outcome assessment.

The immunoSEQ Assay was used to sequence TCRbeta CDR3 regions. After extraction, genomic DNA underwent amplification by bias-controlled multiplex PCR, followed by high-throughput sequencing. In the authors' own workflow: Collapsing and filtering of sequences were performed to quantify the absolute abundance of each unique TCRbeta CDR3 region. Usable DNA was measured by amplifying reference genes present in all nucleated cells, and TCRbeta template counts were normalized to that usable DNA to estimate T cell fraction. Repertoire TCRs were annotated as SARS-CoV-2-specific when V gene, CDR3 amino acid sequence and J gene were exactly matched to a known reactive TCR set. The reference SARS-CoV-2 TCR set was derived from MIRA and filtered for enrichment in COVID-19-positive ImmuneCODE repertoires, a step that removed public or cross-reactive TCRs. Drawing on the MIRA antigens, annotated TCRs were analysed further at the level of specific ORF or position within ORF. Depth was the summed frequency of annotated unique rearrangements, while breadth was defined as annotated unique rearrangements over total unique productive rearrangements. Two-sided Wilcoxon rank-sum tests were applied when comparing TCR breadth between groups. TCRdb obtained this table from immuneACCESS and retained in-frame rearrangements with V and J assigned. These tables miss some clones; where compared with another copy, unresolved V genes account for less than half of the shortfall, and the remainder is unexplained. The DNA gave D and trimming, while V, J and clone size come from that table. This sample holds 300,000 to 400,000 clones; 70% to 90% were observed only once. Around 2% of the sample comes from the top ten.

Overall results and qualifications from the work: Non-spike TCR breadth was comparable between vaccine and placebo recipients, consistent with the vaccine containing only spike. After vaccination, spike-specific CD8+ and CD4+ T cell responses were reported to show substantial breadth. The authors noted that total T cell responses may have been underestimated by the TCR breadth and depth analyses. Higher spike-specific TCR breadth was observed in Ad26.COV2.S recipients than in placebo recipients (P = 0.0014). Comparing responses between vaccine doses or regimens was not something the study was powered to do.

The sequence derives from a person aged 18-60 years who received the Ad26.COV2.S COVID-19 vaccine or a placebo. The chain uses TRBV10-3 and TRBJ2-7, with TRBD2 matching 10 junction bases. This sample comprised peripheral blood, obtained in a trial of Ad26.COV2.S vaccine versus placebo. Read as DNA, the sequence is TGTGCCATCAGTTTGGAGCGGGGGGGCCAAAGCGAGCAGTACTTC. It specifies CAISLERGGQSEQYF.